The 3 T cell receptor beta chains given below trace back to one sample, sequenced in a study of early T cells in non-severe SARS-CoV-2 infection. TCRdb re-derived calls from the 5' RACE reads in MiXCR, one entry per CDR3 protein. The sample lists 80,000 to 95,000 distinct CDR3 sequences; roughly 15% were seen once. The sequenced material came from whole blood. The receptors here all came from an adult who was a healthcare worker with PCR-confirmed SARS-CoV-2 infection or an uninfected control (not recorded which).

V is TRBV7-2 and J is TRBJ2-3, with a tentative D call TRBD2 (6 bases). Looked up from germline, CDR1 is SGHTA and CDR2 is FQGNSA. This CDR3 has 14 residues. Trimming cost V 9 bases and J 2 bases, with 15 bases left between them. CDR3 sequence reads: CASNVAGNTDTQYF. The CDR3 nucleotides read TGTGCCAGTAACGTTGCGGGGAACACAGATACGCAGTATTTT. The full variable domain, with the rest looked up from reference TRBV7-2 and TRBJ2-3, is GAGVSQSPSNKVTEKGKDVELRCDPISGHTALYWYRQSLGQGLEFLIYFQGNSAPDKSGLPSDRFSAERTGGSVSTLTIQRTQQEDSAVYLCASNVAGNTDTQYFGPGTRLTVL.

This clonotype was seen ten or more times. This rearrangement joins TRBV9 to TRBJ2-3; the D is unclear. Germline CDR1 reads SGDLS; CDR2 reads YYNGEE. This CDR3 is built from 12 residues. The ends were cut back, 1 base at V and 3 bases at J, with 3 bases in the middle. CDR3 sequence: CASSVQTDTQYF. As DNA, the CDR3 is TGTGCCAGCAGCGTACAAACAGATACGCAGTATTTT.

V and J are TRBV19 and TRBJ1-5; D unclear. This CDR3 has 15 amino acids. V lost 7 bases, J lost 4 bases, and 17 bases lay in between. Germline loops: CDR1 LNHDA, CDR2 SQIVND (reference sequence). The CDR3 region has the DNA TGTGCCAGTATACCTGGCACAGCTCGAAATCAGCCCCAGCATTTT. Translating it yields CASIPGTARNQPQHF.